The TCR beta chain described here comes from a study of graft-versus-host responses after intestinal transplantation. Repertoires were generated with immunoSEQ multiplex PCR, while TCRdb's copy carries only in-frame clones and drops some. This sample has some 90,000 clones, with about 90% found just once. Findings and limits, study-wide: Recipient bone marrow held GvH clones, some seen earlier in ileum or blood.

Germline V gives CDR1 MNHEY, CDR2 SMNVEV (reference sequence). CDR3 length: 16 amino acids. V was clipped by 3 bases and J by 0 bases; unmatched bases: 8. This clone showed up just once. Its specificity is unknown. The chain carries TRBV27 and TRBJ2-7; 7 nucleotides match TRBD2. Specimen: unstimulated CD8+ T cells sorted from spleen or lymph node cells, collected before transplant. The clonotype originates from a human donor who was the organ donor for an intestinal transplant. CDR3 nucleotides: TGTGCCAGCAGTTTTTCCAGCGGGGAGAGCTCCTACGAGCAGTACTTC. The encoded protein is CASSFSSGESSYEQYF.